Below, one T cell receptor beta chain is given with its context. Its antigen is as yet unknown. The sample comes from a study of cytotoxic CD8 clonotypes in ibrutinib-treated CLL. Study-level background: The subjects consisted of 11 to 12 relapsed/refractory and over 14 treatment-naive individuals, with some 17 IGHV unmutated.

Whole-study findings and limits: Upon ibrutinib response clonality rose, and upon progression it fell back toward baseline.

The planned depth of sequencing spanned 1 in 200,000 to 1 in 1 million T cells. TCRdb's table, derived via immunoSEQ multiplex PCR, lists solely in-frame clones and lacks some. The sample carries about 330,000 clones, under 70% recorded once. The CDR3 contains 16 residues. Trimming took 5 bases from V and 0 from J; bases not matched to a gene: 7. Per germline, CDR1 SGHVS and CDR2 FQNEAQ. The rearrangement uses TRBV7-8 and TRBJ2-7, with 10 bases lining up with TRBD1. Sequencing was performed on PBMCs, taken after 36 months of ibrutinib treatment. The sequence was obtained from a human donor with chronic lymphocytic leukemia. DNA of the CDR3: TGTGCCAGCAGCCCCGGACAGGGGGGGAGCTCCTACGAGCAGTACTTC. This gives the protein CASSPGQGGSSYEQYF.